This T cell receptor (beta chain) was found in a study of T-cell memory formation after mild COVID-19. MiXCR was run by TCRdb on the 5' RACE reads, yielding one entry per CDR3 protein. This sample yields approximately 300,000 distinct CDR3 sequences, of which more than 15% are seen a single time; under 25% belongs to the top ten. This clonotype occurred a few times. The CDR3 sequence is 16 residues long. Trimming took off 0 bases at V and 3 bases at J, with 14 bases between the two ends. Per the germline V gene, CDR1 is SGHRS and CDR2 is YFSETQ. This chain connects TRBV5-1 to TRBJ2-3; D may be TRBD1 (5 bases). The origin of this receptor is a man aged 18 to 30 who had mild COVID-19 (a few samples of this study predate the infection). Cell type and time point are not known. The sequencing input was PBMCs or a T cell subset sorted from them (not recorded which). CDR3 in DNA: TGCGCCAGCAGCTTGGCCGGTCAGGGCGTAACAGATACGCAGTATTTT. It is translated as CASSLAGQGVTDTQYF.